This T cell receptor beta chain was sequenced during a study of blood T cell repertoires in COVID-19. At the level of the study: Samples taken during acute and convalescent COVID-19 were collected in the United States, Italy and Spain. Nucleic acid was either cDNA or gDNA, and it came from T cells, B-cell-depleted T cells, or PBMCs.

While infection was still active, Seattle patients were enrolled and then followed longitudinally. Original handling: Cell counts per sample came from amplifying reference gene primers. TCRdb keeps only in-frame clones here, not all; method: immunoSEQ multiplex PCR. V and J calls plus clone size are reproduced from that table; the DNA served to infer D and trimming. The table has hundreds of thousands of clones, 88% seen once. This clone was observed a few times. Germline assignment: CDR1 MNHEY and CDR2 SVGAGI. V lost 6 bases, J lost 2 bases, and 10 bases lay in between. The CDR3 loop spans 13 amino acids.

The TCR sequence derives from a young woman with COVID-19, enrolled during active disease. Sample: peripheral blood. J is TRBJ1-2 and V is TRBV6-5, with D possibly being TRBD1 (5 bases). CDR3 in DNA: TGTGCCAGCAGACGACAGACAAACTATGGCTACACCTTC. Protein sequence: CASRRQTNYGYTF.